Listed here are 27 T cell receptor beta chains from one sample, sequenced in a study of blood T cell repertoires in COVID-19. TCRdb's copy holds only in-frame clones and misses some; the assay was immunoSEQ multiplex PCR. The sample records about 120,000 clones, around three quarters being singletons. Sequencing was done on a sample of peripheral blood. The receptors derive from a man aged 55-75 years with active or convalescent COVID-19.

This sequence joins TRBV19 and TRBJ1-2, with D possibly TRBD1 on 6 matching bases. V was cut by 7 bases and J by 2 bases, with 14 bases left in between. CDR1 and CDR2 (germline): LNHDA, SQIVND (reference sequence). The CDR3 loop spans 14 amino acids. The CDR3 DNA reads TGTGCCAGTAACGCAGGACAGTCCAACTATGGCTACACCTTC. Residues: CASNAGQSNYGYTF. Based on the CDR3 plus reference TRBV19 and TRBJ1-2, the full variable domain is DGGITQSPKYLFRKEGQNVTLSCEQNLNHDAMYWYRQDPGQGLRLIYYSQIVNDFQKGDIAEGYSVSREKKESFPLTVTSAQKNPTAFYLCASNAGQSNYGYTFGSGTRLTVV.

J is TRBJ2-3 and V is TRBV5-4, with 8 positions matching TRBD2. Germline V gene data show CDR1 as SGHNT and CDR2 as YYREEE (reference sequence). Germline trimming cut 1 base from V and 2 bases from J; bases unmatched to any gene: 9. CDR3 size: 17 residues. The CDR3 region is CASSLPGLAAYTDTQYF. CDR3 nucleotide sequence: TGTGCCAGCAGCTTGCCCGGACTAGCTGCCTACACAGATACGCAGTATTTT.

This clone was recorded a few times. The chain is built from TRBV4-1 and TRBJ1-5, with D possibly TRBD1 on 6 matching bases. V lost 1 base to trimming and J lost 4 bases, with 11 bases between them. CDR1 and CDR2 (germline): MGHRA, YSYEKL. The CDR3 covers 15 residues. The CDR3 DNA sequence: TGCGCCAGCAGCCAAGCGCGAGGACAGAATCAGCCCCAGCATTTT. Its translation: CASSQARGQNQPQHF.

The chain couples TRBV3-1 (or the pseudogene TRBV3-2) to TRBJ2-1; TRBD2 matches at 8 bases. The CDR3 loop spans 15 amino acids. V was pared by 4 bases and J by 8 bases, with 10 bases of the junction left unmatched. Germline V gene lookup returns CDR1 LGHDT and CDR2 YNNKEL (reference sequence). CDR3 loop: CASSLPRGGRHEQFF. CDR3 sequence (DNA): TGTGCCAGCAGCCTACCCCGAGGCGGGAGGCATGAGCAGTTCTTC.

Note on this clone: One end of the junction fails to match germline, which may point to a read error. In the same sample, other DNA sequences code for this CDR3. The chain combines TRBV19 with TRBJ1-2, with a weak D call TRBD1 (5 bases). The CDR3 totals 14 residues. The germline CDR1 and CDR2 sequences are LNHDA and SQIVND (reference sequence). CDR3 nucleotide sequence: TGTGCCAGTAGCATAGGTTGGGGCCACTATGGCTACACCTTC. Amino acid sequence: CASSIGWGHYGYTF. The variable domain in full, with the rest retrieved from reference TRBV19 and TRBJ1-2, is DGGITQSPKYLFRKEGQNVTLSCEQNLNHDAMYWYRQDPGQGLRLIYYSQIVNDFQKGDIAEGYSVSREKKESFPLTVTSAQKNPTAFYLCASSIGWGHYGYTFGSGTRLTVV.

The gene calls are TRBV5-1 and TRBJ2-7; TRBD1 is a possible D gene (5 bases). Trimming took 0 bases from V and 7 from J, leaving 14 bases between them. The CDR3 extends over 14 amino acids. Germline values: CDR1 SGHRS, CDR2 YFSETQ. CDR3 in DNA: TGCGCCAGCAGCTTGGAACCAGGGAAAATTGAGCAGTACTTC. As protein: CASSLEPGKIEQYF.

The gene calls are TRBV5-1 and TRBJ2-3; TRBD2 matches at 9 bases. Germline assignment: CDR1 SGHRS and CDR2 YFSETQ. This CDR3 has 17 residues. The V segment lost 4 bases and the J segment 5 bases; nucleotides outside the gene matches: 14. This CDR3 is CASSPFYISGRVDTQYF. The CDR3 bases are TGCGCCAGCAGCCCTTTTTATATTAGCGGGAGAGTAGATACGCAGTATTTT.

The chain joins TRBV6-6 to TRBJ1-1, with D possibly being TRBD1 (6 bases). Trimming shortened V by 7 bases and J by 1 base, and 10 bases separated the two germline ends. CDR1 and CDR2 from the germline V gene are MNHNY and SVGAGI (reference sequence). The CDR3 contains 13 residues. Here the CDR3 DNA reads TGTGCCAGCATCTCAGGGGAGAACACTGAAGCTTTCTTT. Its protein product is CASISGENTEAFF.

The rearrangement joins TRBV7-9 to TRBJ1-6; tentatively, D is TRBD1 (6 bases). Per germline, CDR1 SEHNR and CDR2 FQNEAQ (reference sequence). The CDR3 covers 14 residues. Deletions cut 1 base from V and 8 bases from J, with 9 bases between. The CDR3 DNA follows: TGTGCCAGCAGCTTAGAGGGGGATCATTCACCCCTCCACTTT. Its translation: CASSLEGDHSPLHF.

V usage is TRBV6-6 and J usage is TRBJ2-7; unclear D gene. The CDR3 totals 15 residues. Germline V gene data show CDR1 as MNHNY and CDR2 as SVGAGI (reference sequence). Trimming pared 8 bases from V and 1 base from J, leaving 18 bases between. CDR3 protein: CASSPPGRLSYEQYF. The CDR3 region has the DNA TGTGCCAGCTCACCCCCCGGCAGGCTATCCTACGAGCAGTACTTC.

This clone appeared a single time. The chain is built from TRBV6-6 and TRBJ2-1; D possibly corresponds to TRBD2 (5 bases). In germline, CDR1 is MNHNY, CDR2 SVGAGI (reference sequence). The CDR3 is made up of 15 amino acids. V shed 2 bases and J shed 5 bases, with 13 bases lying between them. As DNA, the CDR3 is TGTGCCAGCAGTTACCCCGGGAAAGGGAACAATGAGCAGTTCTTC. Translation: CASSYPGKGNNEQFF.

J is TRBJ2-7 and V is TRBV5-4, with D hard to call. The CDR3 sequence is 14 residues long. The germline V gene has CDR1 SGHNT and CDR2 YYREEE (reference sequence). V was shortened by 0 bases and J by 3 bases, with 10 bases between the two germline ends. This CDR3 is CASSLAGTSYEQYF. DNA of the CDR3: TGTGCCAGCAGCTTGGCAGGTACCAGCTACGAGCAGTACTTC.

The chain has TRBV19 and TRBJ1-2; D possibly corresponds to TRBD1 (5 bases). This CDR3 is 15 amino acids long. V dropped 1 base and J dropped 2 bases, with 11 bases sitting between them. Per the germline V gene, CDR1 is LNHDA and CDR2 is SQIVND (reference sequence). In DNA, the CDR3 is TGTGCCAGTAGTATAGCTCGGACAACCAACTATGGCTACACCTTC. It encodes CASSIARTTNYGYTF.

The V gene is TRBV5-4, the J gene TRBJ1-1; D might be TRBD1 (5 bases). V dropped 4 bases and J dropped 0 bases, with 7 bases sitting between them. CDR3 size: 13 residues. Germline values: CDR1 SGHNT, CDR2 YYREEE (reference sequence). The CDR3, as DNA: TGTGCCAGCAGCCTGGGGCTGAACACTGAAGCTTTCTTT. Translation: CASSLGLNTEAFF. Full variable domain (outside the CDR3, taken from reference TRBV5-4 and TRBJ1-1): ETGVTQSPTHLIKTRGQQVTLRCSSQSGHNTVSWYQQALGQGPQFIFQYYREEENGRGNFPPRFSGLQFPNYSSELNVNALELDDSALYLCASSLGLNTEAFFGQGTRLTVV.

This chain joins TRBV14 and TRBJ1-2, with D possibly TRBD1 on 5 matching bases. Germline values: CDR1 SGHDN, CDR2 FVKESK. V lost 4 bases, J lost 6 bases, and 9 bases lay in between. CDR3 size: 12 residues. CDR3 DNA sequence: TGTGCCAGCAGCCCCACAGGTGATGGCTACACCTTC. It translates to CASSPTGDGYTF.

The V and J genes are TRBV21-1 and TRBJ2-3; the table calls TRBD2, which could not be checked here. TRBV21-1 is described as a pseudogene. This CDR3 spans 17 amino acids. CDR3 sequence (DNA): TGTGCCAGGGAGCCCCCCGGAGCGGGAGGGAGAGGAGATACGCAGTATTTT. This translates into CAREPPGAGGRGDTQYF.

The chain carries TRBV7-2 and TRBJ2-1, with TRBD2 identical over 11 bases. Germline V gives CDR1 SGHTA, CDR2 FQGNSA. After removal of 5 bases from V and 7 bases from J, the junction contained 10 bases not matched to a gene. This CDR3 is 16 amino acids long. The CDR3 loop is CASSLGTSGGWNEQFF. The CDR3 DNA sequence: TGTGCCAGCAGCCTCGGGACTAGCGGAGGGTGGAATGAGCAGTTCTTC.

This clone has a handful of counts. The rearrangement uses TRBV5-1 and TRBJ1-2, with 9 bases matching TRBD1. CDR3 size: 13 residues. V dropped 5 bases and J dropped 4; count of bases not matched to a gene: 3. Germline CDR1 reads SGHRS; CDR2 reads YFSETQ. Written as DNA, the CDR3 is TGCGCCAGCAGACAGGACAGGGGCTATGGCTACACCTTC. It encodes CASRQDRGYGYTF.

This clone was detected only a few times. This chain uses TRBV12-5 with TRBJ2-3; tentatively, D is TRBD1 (6 bases). V was shortened by 5 bases and J by 6 bases, with 12 bases between the two germline ends. Germline CDR1 is LGHNT and CDR2 is FRNRAP. CDR3 length equals 13 residues. The CDR3 bases are TGTGCTAGTGGTCTCTACAGGGCGGATACGCAGTATTTT. Translated, it gives CASGLYRADTQYF. Combining the CDR3 with reference TRBV12-5 and TRBJ2-3 gives the whole variable domain DARVTQTPRHKVTEMGQEVTMRCQPILGHNTVFWYRQTMMQGLELLAYFRNRAPLDDSGMPKDRFSAEMPDATLATLKIQPSEPRDSAVYFCASGLYRADTQYFGPGTRLTVL.

In regard to this clone: A far larger clone is one nucleotide away, so this likely arose from a read error. This chain uses TRBV5-5 with TRBJ2-2; 7 bases match TRBD2. V gave up 0 bases and J gave up 9 bases; unmatched junction bases: 11. Germline V lookup: CDR1 SGHKS, CDR2 YYEKEE (reference sequence). There are 16 residues in the CDR3. CDR3 amino acids: CASSLVRLAIDWELFF. The CDR3 nucleotides read TGTGCCAGCAGCTTGGTGAGACTAGCTATCGACTGGGAGCTGTTTTTT.

The chain couples TRBV7-6 to TRBJ1-1; no clear D gene. The CDR3 sequence is 15 residues long. Trimming took off 5 bases at V and 1 base at J, with 14 bases between the two ends. The germline gives CDR1 SGHVS, CDR2 FNYEAQ. DNA of the CDR3: TGTGCCAGCAGCCCCTTTGCCCACTCGAACACTGAAGCTTTCTTT. Protein product: CASSPFAHSNTEAFF.

A single count supports this clone. The genes are TRBV4-3 and TRBJ1-5, with TRBD1 as a possible D gene (5 bases). The germline V and J ends were trimmed by 0 bases and 3 bases, with 9 bases remaining between them. The CDR3 covers 15 residues. Germline V gene sequence: CDR1 LGHNA, CDR2 YSLEER. This CDR3 is CASSQDRGNNQPQHF. Written as DNA, the CDR3 is TGCGCCAGCAGCCAAGATCGGGGGAACAATCAGCCCCAGCATTTT.

The chain is built from TRBV19 and TRBJ2-3; 8 bases are shared with TRBD1. Germline V CDR1 and CDR2: LNHDA, SQIVND (reference sequence). J lost 0 bases, V lost 5 bases, and 7 bases had no gene match. The CDR3 spans 16 residues. CDR3 sequence (DNA): TGTGCCAGTAGTCCACTCCGGACAGGGAGCACAGATACGCAGTATTTT. Its protein product is CASSPLRTGSTDTQYF.

This sequence joins TRBV6-4 and TRBJ2-1, with 8 bases that match TRBD2. CDR1 is MRHNA and CDR2 is SNTAGT in the germline V gene. CDR3 length: 15 residues. V shed 6 bases, J shed 0 bases, and the junction held 4 bases outside the gene matches. The chain's CDR3 is CASSTGTSSYNEQFF. The CDR3 nucleotides read TGTGCCAGCAGCACCGGGACTAGCTCCTACAATGAGCAGTTCTTC.

In its sample, this clone was seen a few times. The chain recombines TRBV15 with TRBJ1-1; tentative D call: TRBD1 (5 bases). Germline CDR1 is LNHNV and CDR2 is YYDKDF (reference sequence). This CDR3 is 12 amino acids long. V lost 4 bases to trimming and J lost 9 bases, with 12 bases between them. The CDR3 DNA sequence: TGTGCCACCAGCATCACAGGTTCGAAAGCTTTCTTT. Translation gives CATSITGSKAFF.

The rearrangement links TRBV6-5 to TRBJ1-4; no definite D call. This CDR3 region has 13 residues. Trimming took 7 bases from V and 6 from J, leaving 12 bases between them. The germline CDR1 and CDR2 sequences are MNHEY and SVGAGI. The CDR3 DNA sequence: TGTGCCAGCAAGAGGACTTTCGATGAAAAACTGTTTTTT. Encoded protein: CASKRTFDEKLFF.

V and J are TRBV24-1 and TRBJ2-6; 7 bases agree with TRBD2. V lost 2 bases and J lost 3; bases outside the gene matches: 3. From germline, CDR1 is KGHDR and CDR2 SFDVKD. The CDR3 sequence is 16 residues long. The CDR3 is CATSDWAGDGANVLTF. CDR3 bases: TGTGCCACCAGTGATTGGGCGGGGGATGGGGCCAACGTCCTGACTTTC.